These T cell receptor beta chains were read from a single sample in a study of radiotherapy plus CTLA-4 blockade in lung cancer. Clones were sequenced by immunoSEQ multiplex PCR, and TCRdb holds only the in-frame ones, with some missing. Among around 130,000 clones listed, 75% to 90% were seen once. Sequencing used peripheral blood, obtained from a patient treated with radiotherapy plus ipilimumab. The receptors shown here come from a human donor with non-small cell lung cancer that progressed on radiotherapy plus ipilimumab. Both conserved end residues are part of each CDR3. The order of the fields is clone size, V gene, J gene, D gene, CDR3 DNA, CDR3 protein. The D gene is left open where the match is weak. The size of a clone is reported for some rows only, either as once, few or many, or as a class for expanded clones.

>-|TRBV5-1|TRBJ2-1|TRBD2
TGCGCCAGCAGCTCATTTGGGACTAGCGGGAGTTCTGATGAGCAGTTCTTC
CASSSFGTSGSSDEQFF
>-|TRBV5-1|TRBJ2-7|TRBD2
TGCGCCAGCAGCACCACAGCGGGAGGGCGGAGGGAGCAGTACTTC
CASSTTAGGRREQYF
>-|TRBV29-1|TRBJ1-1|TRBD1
TGCAGCGTTGAAGGGCCCGGACAGGGTAACACTGAAGCTTTCTTT
CSVEGPGQGNTEAFF
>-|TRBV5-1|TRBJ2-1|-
TGCGCCAGCAGCTTGACGGGACCTGGGGCACCGAGCTCCTACAATGAGCAGTTCTTC
CASSLTGPGAPSSYNEQFF
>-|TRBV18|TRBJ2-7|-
TGTGCCAGCTCACCCCAGGGGAAGAGCGAGCAGTACTTC
CASSPQGKSEQYF
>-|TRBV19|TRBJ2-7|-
TGTGCCAGTAAACGACAGGTTTCCTCCGTCTACGAGCAGTACTTC
CASKRQVSSVYEQYF
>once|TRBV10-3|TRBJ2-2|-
TGTGCCATCAGTGTGAGGAGACTTCCTTACACCGGGGAGCTGTTTTTT
CAISVRRLPYTGELFF
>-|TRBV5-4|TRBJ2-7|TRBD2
TGTGCCAGCAGTCTCGGGCTAGCGGGAACTTACGAGCAGTACTTC
CASSLGLAGTYEQYF
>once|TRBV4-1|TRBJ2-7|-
TGCGCCAGCAGCCGCGAGGGTAGCCGAAACCCCTACGAGCAGTACTTC
CASSREGSRNPYEQYF
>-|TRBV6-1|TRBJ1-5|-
TGTGCCAGCAGTGAAGAAGTGTATCAGCCCCAGCATTTT
CASSEEVYQPQHF
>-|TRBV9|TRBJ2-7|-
TGTGCCAGCAGCGTAGCTAACCGGGTCGGCGAGCAGTACTTC
CASSVANRVGEQYF
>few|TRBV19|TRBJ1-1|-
TGTGCCAGTAGTATCCAGGGGCCCCGGGGGGCTTTCTTT
CASSIQGPRGAFF
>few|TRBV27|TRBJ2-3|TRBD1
TGTGCCAGCAGTTTCAGGGGGCTGCGGACAGATACGCAGTATTTT
CASSFRGLRTDTQYF
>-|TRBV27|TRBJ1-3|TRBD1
TGTGCCAGCAGTTTAAGATGGACAGGGAGCTCTGGAAACACCATATATTTT
CASSLRWTGSSGNTIYF
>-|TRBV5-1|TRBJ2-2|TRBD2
TGCGCCAGCAGCGGCGGTGGGAGGGTTAACACCGGGGAGCTGTTTTTT
CASSGGGRVNTGELFF
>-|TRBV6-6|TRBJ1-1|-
TGTGCCAGCAGTTATCTACGGGGCACTGAAGCTTTCTTT
CASSYLRGTEAFF
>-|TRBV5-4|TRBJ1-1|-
TGTGCCAGCAGCGCCGGAGGGGACACTGAAGCTTTCTTT
CASSAGGDTEAFF
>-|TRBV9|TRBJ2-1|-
TGTGCCAGCAGCGTTGCAACAACAGGGTCGCGTCGAAGCTCCTACAATGAGCAGTTCTTC
CASSVATTGSRRSSYNEQFF
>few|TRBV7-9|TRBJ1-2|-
TGTGCCAGCAGCTTAGAACCAGGACGAGGCTACACCTTC
CASSLEPGRGYTF
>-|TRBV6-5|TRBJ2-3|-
TGTGCCAGCAGTTACGGTCGCGGGACAGTAACAGATACGCAGTATTTT
CASSYGRGTVTDTQYF